The rows below give T cell receptor beta chains drawn from one sample of a study of cytomegalovirus exposure and HLA in healthy donors. TCRdb keeps only in-frame clones here, not all; method: immunoSEQ multiplex PCR. The data hold under 150,000 clones, with roughly 80% observed a single time. Sequenced sample: PBMCs. These TCRs come from a woman in her forties in good health and CMV-seropositive. Each CDR3 is given with its conserved first and last residue. The D gene is left open where the match is weak. Clone size is not always given. Where it is, it says once, few, many or a class for expanded clones.

J	size	D	length	V	DNA	CDR3
TRBJ2-5	-	TRBD1	15	TRBV10-2	TGCGCCAGCAGTGGGGACAGGGTGGGTGGAGAGACCCAGTACTTC	CASSGDRVGGETQYF
TRBJ1-2	-	-	15	TRBV19	TGTGCCAGTACCCCATCGGTAGGGCGCGGGGATGGCTACACCTTC	CASTPSVGRGDGYTF
TRBJ2-5	-	TRBD2	15	TRBV5-6	TGTGCCAGCAGCTTGGGACTAGCGGGGCAAGAGACCCAGTACTTC	CASSLGLAGQETQYF
TRBJ1-1	-	-	13	TRBV7-9	TGTGCCAGCAGCTTACAGGGGCGTACTGAAGCTTTCTTT	CASSLQGRTEAFF
TRBJ2-6	few	-	18	TRBV21-1	TGTGCCAGCAGAATCCGGGACAGGGTCGTTTGTGGGGCCAACGTCCTGACTTTC	CASRIRDRVVCGANVLTF
TRBJ2-3	few	-	12	TRBV5-6	TGTGCCAGCAGCCCTAACACAGATACGCAGTATTTT	CASSPNTDTQYF
TRBJ1-5	-	-	15	TRBV6-1	TGTGCCAGCAGTGAAGACTCATTAAGCAATCAGCCCCAGCATTTT	CASSEDSLSNQPQHF
TRBJ2-2	once	TRBD1	17	TRBV7-9	TGTGCCAGCAGCATACAGGGGACGATGAGTTCCACCGGGGAGCTGTTTTTT	CASSIQGTMSSTGELFF
TRBJ1-2	-	-	14	TRBV9	TGTGCCAGCAACCAAATGGGACAAAGCTATGGCTACACCTTC	CASNQMGQSYGYTF
TRBJ1-1	once	TRBD1	15	TRBV5-1	TGCGCCAGCAGCCCCTTCAACCAGGGGGGAACTGAAGCTTTCTTT	CASSPFNQGGTEAFF
TRBJ1-1	-	-	13	TRBV6-6	TGTGCCAGCAGTCTAGGGGAGAACACTGAAGCTTTCTTT	CASSLGENTEAFF
TRBJ2-3	-	TRBD1	13	TRBV7-2	TGTGCCAGCAGCTACCCAGGGGGTGATACGCAGTATTTT	CASSYPGGDTQYF
TRBJ2-1	-	-	14	TRBV28	TGTGCCAGCAGAACAGAAAACTCCTACAATGAGCAGTTCTTC	CASRTENSYNEQFF
TRBJ2-5	-	TRBD2	15	TRBV18	TGTGCCAGCTCACCACTAGCGGGGAAATCCGAGACCCAGTACTTC	CASSPLAGKSETQYF
TRBJ2-2	-	TRBD1	15	TRBV10-1	TGCGCCAGCAGTTCGGACAGGGGGGCGACCGGGGAGCTGTTTTTT	CASSSDRGATGELFF
TRBJ1-2	-	TRBD1	15	TRBV5-6	TGTGCCAGCAGCTGGACCTTGGACAGGAACTATGGCTACACCTTC	CASSWTLDRNYGYTF